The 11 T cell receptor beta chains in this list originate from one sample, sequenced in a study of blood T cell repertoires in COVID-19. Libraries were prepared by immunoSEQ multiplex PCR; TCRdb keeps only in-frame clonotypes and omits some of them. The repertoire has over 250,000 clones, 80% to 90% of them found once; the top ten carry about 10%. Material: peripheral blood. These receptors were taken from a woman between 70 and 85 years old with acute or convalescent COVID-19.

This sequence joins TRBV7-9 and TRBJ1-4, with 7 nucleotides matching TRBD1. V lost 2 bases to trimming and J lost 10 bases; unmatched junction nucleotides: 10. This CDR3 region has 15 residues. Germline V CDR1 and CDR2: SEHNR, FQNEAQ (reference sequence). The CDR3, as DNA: TGTGCCAGCAGCTTAAGGTTCGGGCAGGGGGGAAAACTGTTTTTT. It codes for CASSLRFGQGGKLFF.

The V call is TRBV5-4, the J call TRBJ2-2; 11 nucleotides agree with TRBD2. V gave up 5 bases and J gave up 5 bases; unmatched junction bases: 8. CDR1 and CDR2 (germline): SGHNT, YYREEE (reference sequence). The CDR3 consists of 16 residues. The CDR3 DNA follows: TGTGCCAGCAGGCGTCGACTAGCGGGGTCGACCGGGGAGCTGTTTTTT. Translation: CASRRRLAGSTGELFF. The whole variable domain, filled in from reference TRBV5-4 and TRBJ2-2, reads ETGVTQSPTHLIKTRGQQVTLRCSSQSGHNTVSWYQQALGQGPQFIFQYYREEENGRGNFPPRFSGLQFPNYSSELNVNALELDDSALYLCASRRRLAGSTGELFFGEGSRLTVL.

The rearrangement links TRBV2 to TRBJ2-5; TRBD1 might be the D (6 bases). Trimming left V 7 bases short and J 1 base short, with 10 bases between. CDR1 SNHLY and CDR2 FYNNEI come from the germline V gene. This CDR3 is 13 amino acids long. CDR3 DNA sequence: TGTGCCAGCAAGGGGGAAGTCCAAGAGACCCAGTACTTC. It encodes CASKGEVQETQYF.

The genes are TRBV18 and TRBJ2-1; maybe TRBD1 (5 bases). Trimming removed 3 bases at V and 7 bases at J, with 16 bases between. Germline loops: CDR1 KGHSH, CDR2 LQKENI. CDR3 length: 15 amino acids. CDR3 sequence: CASSPGRGPGNEQFF. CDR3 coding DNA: TGTGCCAGCTCACCGGGAAGGGGCCCTGGGAATGAGCAGTTCTTC.

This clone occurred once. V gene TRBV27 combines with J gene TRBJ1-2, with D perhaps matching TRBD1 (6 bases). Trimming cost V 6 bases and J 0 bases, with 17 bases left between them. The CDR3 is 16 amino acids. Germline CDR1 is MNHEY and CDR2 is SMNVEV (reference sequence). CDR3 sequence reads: CASSPRGGLANYGYTF. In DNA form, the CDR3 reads TGTGCCAGCAGCCCGAGGGGGGGCCTGGCTAACTATGGCTACACCTTC.

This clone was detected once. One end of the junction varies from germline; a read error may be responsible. CDR3 sequence reads: CASSQAPSRGELDF. CDR3 in DNA: TGTGCCAGCAGCCAGGCCCCTAGCAGGGGGGAGTTGGATTTT. The chain joins TRBV3-1 (or the pseudogene TRBV3-2) to TRBJ2-3; possibly TRBD1 for D (7 bases). The CDR3 has 14 amino acids. CDR1 is LGHDT, CDR2 YNNKEL, per germline (reference sequence).

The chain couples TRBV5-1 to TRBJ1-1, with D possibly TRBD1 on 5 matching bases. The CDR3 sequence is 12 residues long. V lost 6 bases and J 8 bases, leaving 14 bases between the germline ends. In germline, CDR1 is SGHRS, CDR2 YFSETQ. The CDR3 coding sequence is TGCGCCAGCAAATCGGAAGGGGTGGAAGCTTTCTTT. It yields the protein CASKSEGVEAFF.

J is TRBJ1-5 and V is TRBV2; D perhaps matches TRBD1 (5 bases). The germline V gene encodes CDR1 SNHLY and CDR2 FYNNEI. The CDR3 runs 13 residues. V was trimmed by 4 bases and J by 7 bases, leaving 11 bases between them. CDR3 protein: CASSGGGRQPQHF. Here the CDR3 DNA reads TGTGCCAGCAGTGGGGGGGGACGGCAGCCCCAGCATTTT. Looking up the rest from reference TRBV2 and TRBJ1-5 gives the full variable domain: EPEVTQTPSHQVTQMGQEVILRCVPISNHLYFYWYRQILGQKVEFLVSFYNNEISEKSEIFDDQFSVERPDGSNFTLKIRSTKLEDSAMYFCASSGGGRQPQHFGDGTRLSIL.

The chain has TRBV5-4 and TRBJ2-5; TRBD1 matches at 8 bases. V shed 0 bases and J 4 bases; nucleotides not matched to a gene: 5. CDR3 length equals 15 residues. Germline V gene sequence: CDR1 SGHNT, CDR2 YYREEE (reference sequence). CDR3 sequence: CASSLAGRGRETQYF. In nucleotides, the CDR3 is TGTGCCAGCAGCTTGGCCGGCAGGGGGCGAGAGACCCAGTACTTC.

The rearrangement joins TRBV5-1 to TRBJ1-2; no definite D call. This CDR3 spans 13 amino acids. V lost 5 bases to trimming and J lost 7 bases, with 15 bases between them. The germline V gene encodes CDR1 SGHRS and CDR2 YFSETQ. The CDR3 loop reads CASRERQEGGYTF. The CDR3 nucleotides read TGCGCCAGCAGGGAGAGGCAGGAGGGTGGCTACACCTTC.

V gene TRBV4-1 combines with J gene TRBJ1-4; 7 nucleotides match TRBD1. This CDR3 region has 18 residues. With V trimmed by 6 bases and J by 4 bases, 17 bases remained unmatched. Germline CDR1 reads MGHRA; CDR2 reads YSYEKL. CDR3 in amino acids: CASRLTRDRLGGNEKLFF. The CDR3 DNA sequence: TGCGCCAGCAGACTCACCCGGGACAGACTTGGGGGTAATGAAAAACTGTTTTTT.